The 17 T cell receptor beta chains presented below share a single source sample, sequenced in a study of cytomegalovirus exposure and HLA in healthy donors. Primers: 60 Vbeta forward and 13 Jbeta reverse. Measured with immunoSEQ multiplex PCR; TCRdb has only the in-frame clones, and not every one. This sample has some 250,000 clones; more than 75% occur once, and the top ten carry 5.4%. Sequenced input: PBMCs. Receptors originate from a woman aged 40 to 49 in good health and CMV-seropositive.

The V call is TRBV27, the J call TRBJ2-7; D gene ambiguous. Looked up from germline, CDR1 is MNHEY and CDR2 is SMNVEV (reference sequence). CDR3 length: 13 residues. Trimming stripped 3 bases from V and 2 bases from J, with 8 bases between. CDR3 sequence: CASSFRRPYEQYF. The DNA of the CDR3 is TGTGCCAGCAGTTTTCGGCGGCCCTACGAGCAGTACTTC.

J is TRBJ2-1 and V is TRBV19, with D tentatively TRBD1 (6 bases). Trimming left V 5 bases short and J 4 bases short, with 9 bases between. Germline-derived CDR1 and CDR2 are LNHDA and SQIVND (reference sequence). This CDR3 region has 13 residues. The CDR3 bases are TGTGCCAGTAGTGGCGGACAGTACAATGAGCAGTTCTTC. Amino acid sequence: CASSGGQYNEQFF.

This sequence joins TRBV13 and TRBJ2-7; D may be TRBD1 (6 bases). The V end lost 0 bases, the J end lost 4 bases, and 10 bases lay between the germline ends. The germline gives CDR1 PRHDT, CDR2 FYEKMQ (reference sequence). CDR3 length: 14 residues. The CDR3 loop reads CASSLGPRGYEQYF. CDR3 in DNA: TGTGCCAGCAGCTTAGGTCCCAGGGGATACGAGCAGTACTTC.

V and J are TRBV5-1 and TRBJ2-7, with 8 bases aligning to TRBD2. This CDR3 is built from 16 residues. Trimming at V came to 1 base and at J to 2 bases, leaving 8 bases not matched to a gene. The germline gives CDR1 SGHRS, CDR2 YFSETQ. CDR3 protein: CASSLYGGGIAYEQYF. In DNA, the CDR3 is TGCGCCAGCAGCTTGTACGGGGGGGGAATAGCCTACGAGCAGTACTTC.

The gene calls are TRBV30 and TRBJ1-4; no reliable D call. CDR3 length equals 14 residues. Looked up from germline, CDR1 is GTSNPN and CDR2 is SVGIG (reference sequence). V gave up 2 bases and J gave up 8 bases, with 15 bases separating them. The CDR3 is CAWSSPGLDEKLFF. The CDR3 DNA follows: TGTGCCTGGAGTTCCCCGGGTCTCGACGAAAAACTGTTTTTT.

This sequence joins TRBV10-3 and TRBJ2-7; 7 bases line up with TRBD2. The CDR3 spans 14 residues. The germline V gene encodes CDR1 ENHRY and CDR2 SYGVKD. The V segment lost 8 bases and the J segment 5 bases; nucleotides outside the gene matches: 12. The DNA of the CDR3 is TGTGCCATCGGGCGGGGCGGGAGTCGGGACGAGCAGTACTTC. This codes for CAIGRGGSRDEQYF.

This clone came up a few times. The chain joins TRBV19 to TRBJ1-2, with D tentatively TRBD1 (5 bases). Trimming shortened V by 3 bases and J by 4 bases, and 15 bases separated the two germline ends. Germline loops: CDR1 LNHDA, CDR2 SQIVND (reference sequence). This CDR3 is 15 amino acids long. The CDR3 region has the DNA TGTGCCAGTAGTATGGGACGCGGGGGAGGCTATGGCTACACCTTC. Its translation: CASSMGRGGGYGYTF.

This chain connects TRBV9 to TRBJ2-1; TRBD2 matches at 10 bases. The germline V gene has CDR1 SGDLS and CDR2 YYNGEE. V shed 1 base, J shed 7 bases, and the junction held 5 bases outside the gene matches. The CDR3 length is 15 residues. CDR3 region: CASSVTSGISNEQFF. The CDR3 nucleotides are TGTGCCAGCAGCGTAACTAGCGGGATTTCGAATGAGCAGTTCTTC.

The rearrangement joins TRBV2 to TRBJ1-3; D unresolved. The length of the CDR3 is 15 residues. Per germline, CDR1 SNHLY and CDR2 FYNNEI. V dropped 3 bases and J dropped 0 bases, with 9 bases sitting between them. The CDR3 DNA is TGTGCCAGCAGTGATTGGCGGGGCTCTGGAAACACCATATATTTT. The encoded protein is CASSDWRGSGNTIYF.

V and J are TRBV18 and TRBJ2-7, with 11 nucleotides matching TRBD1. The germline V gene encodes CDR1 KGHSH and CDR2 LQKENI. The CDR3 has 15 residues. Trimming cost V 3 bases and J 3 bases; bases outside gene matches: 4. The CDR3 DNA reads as TGTGCCAGCTCACCTACCGGGACAGGGGGCTACGAGCAGTACTTC. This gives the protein CASSPTGTGGYEQYF.

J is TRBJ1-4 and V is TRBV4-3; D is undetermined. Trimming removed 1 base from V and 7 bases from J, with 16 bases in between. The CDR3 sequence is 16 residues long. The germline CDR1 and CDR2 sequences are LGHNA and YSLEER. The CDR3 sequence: CASSQGGSSQSEKLFF. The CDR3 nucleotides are TGCGCCAGCAGCCAAGGAGGTAGCAGTCAGAGTGAAAAACTGTTTTTT.

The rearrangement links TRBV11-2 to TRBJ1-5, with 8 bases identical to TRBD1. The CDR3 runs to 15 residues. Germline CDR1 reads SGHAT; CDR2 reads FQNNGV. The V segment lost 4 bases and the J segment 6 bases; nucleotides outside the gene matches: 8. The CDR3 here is CASSSTTGAGQPQHF. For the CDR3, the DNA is TGTGCCAGCAGCTCCACGACAGGGGCAGGTCAGCCCCAGCATTTT.

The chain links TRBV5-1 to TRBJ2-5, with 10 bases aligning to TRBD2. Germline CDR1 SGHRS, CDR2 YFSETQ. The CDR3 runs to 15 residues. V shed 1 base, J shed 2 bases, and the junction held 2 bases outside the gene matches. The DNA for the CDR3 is TGCGCCAGCAGCTTGCAGCGGGGGGGACAAGAGACCCAGTACTTC. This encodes CASSLQRGGQETQYF.

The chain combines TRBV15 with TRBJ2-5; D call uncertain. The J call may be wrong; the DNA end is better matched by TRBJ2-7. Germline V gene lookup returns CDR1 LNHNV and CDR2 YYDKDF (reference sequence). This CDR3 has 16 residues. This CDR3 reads CATSNMLRRFAYEQYF. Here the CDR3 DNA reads TGTGCCACCAGCAATATGCTGCGTCGGTTCGCCTACGAGCAGTACTTC.

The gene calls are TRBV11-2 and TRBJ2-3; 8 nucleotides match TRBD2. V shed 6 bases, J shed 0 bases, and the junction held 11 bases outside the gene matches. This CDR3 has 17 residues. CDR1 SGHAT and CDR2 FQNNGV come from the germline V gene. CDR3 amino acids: CASSRFPGLESTDTQYF. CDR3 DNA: TGTGCCAGCAGTCGATTCCCGGGACTAGAAAGCACAGATACGCAGTATTTT.

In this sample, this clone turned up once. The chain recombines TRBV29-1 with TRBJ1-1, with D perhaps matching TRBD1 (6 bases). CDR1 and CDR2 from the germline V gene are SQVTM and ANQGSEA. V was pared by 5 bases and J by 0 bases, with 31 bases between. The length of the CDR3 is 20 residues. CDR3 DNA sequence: TGCAGCGTTAAGGCAGGGGACCCGGGCCGTACTACCCCGATGAACACTGAAGCTTTCTTT. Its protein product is CSVKAGDPGRTTPMNTEAFF.

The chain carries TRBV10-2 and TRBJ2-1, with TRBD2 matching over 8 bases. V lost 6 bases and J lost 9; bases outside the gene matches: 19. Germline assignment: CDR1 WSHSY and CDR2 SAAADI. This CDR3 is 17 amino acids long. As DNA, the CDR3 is TGCGCCAGCAGAAATCTTCCGGGACTAGGTTCTTCGGGTGAGCAGTTCTTC. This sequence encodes CASRNLPGLGSSGEQFF.